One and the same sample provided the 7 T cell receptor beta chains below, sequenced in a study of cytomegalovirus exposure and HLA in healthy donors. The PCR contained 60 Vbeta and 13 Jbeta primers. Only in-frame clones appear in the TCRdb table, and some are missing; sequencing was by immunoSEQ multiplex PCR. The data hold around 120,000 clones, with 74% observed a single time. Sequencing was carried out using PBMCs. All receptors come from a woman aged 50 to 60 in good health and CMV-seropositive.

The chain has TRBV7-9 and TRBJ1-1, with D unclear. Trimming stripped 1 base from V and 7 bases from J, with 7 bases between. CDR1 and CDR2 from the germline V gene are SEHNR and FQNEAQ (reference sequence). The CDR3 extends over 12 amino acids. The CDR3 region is CASSLDSYEAFF. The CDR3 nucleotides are TGTGCCAGCAGCTTAGACAGTTATGAAGCTTTCTTT.

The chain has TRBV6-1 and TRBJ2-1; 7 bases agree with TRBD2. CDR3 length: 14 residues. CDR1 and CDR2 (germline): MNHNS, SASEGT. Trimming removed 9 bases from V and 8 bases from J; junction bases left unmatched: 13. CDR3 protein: CASTLATIEDEQFF. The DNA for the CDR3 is TGTGCCAGTACACTAGCGACAATTGAGGATGAGCAGTTCTTC.

The CDR3 loop reads CASSIQGNYGYTF. The CDR3 region has the DNA TGTGCCAGCAGCATACAGGGGAACTATGGCTACACCTTC. The chain joins TRBV5-5 to TRBJ1-2; 7 bases fit TRBD1. The ends lost 4 bases at V and 2 bases at J; junction bases unmatched: 2. The CDR3 length is 13 residues. Germline V CDR1 and CDR2: SGHKS, YYEKEE (reference sequence).

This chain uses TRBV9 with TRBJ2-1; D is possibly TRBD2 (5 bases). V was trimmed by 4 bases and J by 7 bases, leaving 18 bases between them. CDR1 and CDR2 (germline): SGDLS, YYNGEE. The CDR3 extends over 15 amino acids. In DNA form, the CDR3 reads TGTGCCAGCAGCCCCGGGGTAGCGACGGGTAATGAGCAGTTCTTC. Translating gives CASSPGVATGNEQFF. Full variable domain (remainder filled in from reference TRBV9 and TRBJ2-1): DSGVTQTPKHLITATGQRVTLRCSPRSGDLSVYWYQQSLDQGLQFLIQYYNGEERAKGNILERFSAQQFPDLHSELNLSSLELGDSALYFCASSPGVATGNEQFFGPGTRLTVL.

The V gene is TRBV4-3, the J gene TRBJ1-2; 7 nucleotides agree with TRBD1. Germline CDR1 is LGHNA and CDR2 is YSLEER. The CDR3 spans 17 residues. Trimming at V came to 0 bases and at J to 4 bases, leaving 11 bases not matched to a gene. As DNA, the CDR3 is TGCGCCAGCAGCCAAGAAATACCCCGCCAGGGGGGCTATGGCTACACCTTC. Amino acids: CASSQEIPRQGGYGYTF.

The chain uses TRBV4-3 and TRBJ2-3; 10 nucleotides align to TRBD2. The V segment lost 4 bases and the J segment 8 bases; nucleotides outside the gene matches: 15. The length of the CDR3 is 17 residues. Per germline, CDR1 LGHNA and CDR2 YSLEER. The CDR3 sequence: CASSRGLAESTGGTQYF. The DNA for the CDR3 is TGCGCCAGCAGCCGAGGACTAGCGGAAAGTACGGGTGGTACGCAGTATTTT.

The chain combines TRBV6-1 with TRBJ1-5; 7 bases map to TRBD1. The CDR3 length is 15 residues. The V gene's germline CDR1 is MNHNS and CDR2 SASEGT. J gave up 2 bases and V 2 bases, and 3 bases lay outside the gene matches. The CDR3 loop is CASSENTGGNQPQHF. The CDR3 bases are TGTGCCAGCAGTGAAAACACAGGGGGCAATCAGCCCCAGCATTTT.